These 27 T cell receptor beta chains came from one sample sequenced in a study of CD8 T cells in ankylosing spondylitis. TCRdb used MiXCR to reprocess the 5' RACE reads, holding one entry per CDR3 protein. This table has a few hundred thousand distinct CDR3 sequences, 15% to 20% appearing once. Sample: blood, either unsorted or a sorted T cell fraction (not recorded which). Source of these receptors: a male donor with ankylosing spondylitis or in good health (not recorded which).

The chain employs TRBV10-3 and TRBJ2-3; 7 nucleotides match TRBD1. With V trimmed by 4 bases and J by 0 bases, 4 bases remained unmatched. Germline V lookup: CDR1 ENHRY, CDR2 SYGVKD. The length of the CDR3 is 15 residues. CDR3: CAISAGTASTDTQYF. The CDR3 DNA follows: TGTGCCATCAGTGCCGGGACAGCTAGCACAGATACGCAGTATTTT.

This clonotype was seen many times. The chain carries TRBV12-3 or TRBV12-4 and TRBJ2-3, with TRBD2 matching over 8 bases. V trimming: 3 bases; J trimming: 3 bases; junction bases outside the gene matches: 5. The CDR3 has 15 residues. The DNA for the CDR3 is TGTGCCAGCAGTTTTTTAGCGGGAAAGACAGATACGCAGTATTTT. Its protein is CASSFLAGKTDTQYF.

This clonotype was recorded at least ten times. The V gene is TRBV4-2, the J gene TRBJ2-7; TRBD2 matches 11 bases. The CDR3 totals 16 residues. Germline CDR1 is LGHNA and CDR2 is YNFKEQ. The V segment lost 0 bases and the J segment 7 bases; nucleotides outside the gene matches: 8. The DNA of the CDR3 is TGTGCCAGCAGCCAAGATCCGCTAGCGGGAGGATCGGAGCAGTACTTC. Amino acids: CASSQDPLAGGSEQYF.

This chain links TRBV7-3 with TRBJ2-2; D gene uncertain. With 5 bases removed from V and 2 bases from J, the gap between germline ends came to 9 bases. Germline V gene data show CDR1 as SGHTA and CDR2 as FQGTGA. The CDR3 extends over 14 amino acids. The CDR3 protein is CASSPQRNTGELFF. The CDR3 region has the DNA TGTGCCAGCAGCCCTCAACGAAACACCGGGGAGCTGTTTTTT.

V is TRBV4-3 and J is TRBJ2-1; 9 nucleotides match TRBD2. V shed 3 bases, J shed 9 bases, and the junction held 6 bases outside the gene matches. This CDR3 is 14 amino acids long. Per germline, CDR1 LGHNA and CDR2 YSLEER. The CDR3 DNA follows: TGCGCCAGCAGCCAGGGACTAGCTAGCGCTGAGCAGTTCTTC. Protein product: CASSQGLASAEQFF.

The count of this clonotype is one. This chain joins TRBV29-1 and TRBJ2-7, with 11 bases lining up with TRBD2. The V gene's germline CDR1 is SQVTM and CDR2 ANQGSEA. CDR3 size: 14 residues. V lost 3 bases, J lost 3 bases, and 4 bases stayed unmatched. The CDR3 DNA sequence: TGCAGCGTTGATGGTACTAGCGGGAGCTACGAGCAGTACTTC. Amino acids: CSVDGTSGSYEQYF.

The V and J genes are TRBV7-2 and TRBJ2-7, with 8 positions matching TRBD2. J lost 6 bases, V lost 4 bases, and 8 bases had no gene match. The CDR3 covers 14 residues. Germline V gene sequence: CDR1 SGHTA, CDR2 FQGNSA. CDR3: CASSSTSGEGEQYF. Here the CDR3 DNA reads TGTGCCAGCAGCTCCACTAGCGGAGAGGGCGAGCAGTACTTC.

This clonotype was seen a few times. This chain uses TRBV24-1 with TRBJ2-2, with TRBD1 as a possible D gene (8 bases). Germline V CDR1 and CDR2: KGHDR, SFDVKD. Trimming pared 4 bases from V and 3 bases from J, leaving 14 bases between. CDR3 length equals 16 residues. CDR3 amino acids: CATSDRQGRDTGELFF. For the CDR3, the DNA is TGTGCCACCAGTGACCGACAGGGGAGGGACACCGGGGAGCTGTTTTTT.

The chain employs TRBV12-3 or TRBV12-4 and TRBJ2-3, with D possibly TRBD2 on 5 matching bases. The CDR3 is 15 amino acids. V shed 3 bases and J shed 3 bases, with 13 bases lying between them. CDR3 DNA sequence: TGTGCCAGCAGTTTTGGGCTAGCCATAACAGATACGCAGTATTTT. Translation gives CASSFGLAITDTQYF.

This chain joins TRBV5-6 and TRBJ1-2; 9 bases align to TRBD1. This CDR3 region has 14 residues. V dropped 4 bases and J dropped 3; count of bases not matched to a gene: 4. Per germline, CDR1 SGHDT and CDR2 YYEEEE. The CDR3 DNA follows: TGTGCCAGCAGCCCAGGACAGGGGTACTATGGCTACACCTTC. Protein sequence: CASSPGQGYYGYTF.

The J gene is TRBJ2-1, the V gene TRBV7-6; the match to TRBD2 covers 7 bases. CDR3 size: 15 residues. Germline V gives CDR1 SGHVS, CDR2 FNYEAQ. With V trimmed by 0 bases and J by 7 bases, 6 bases remained unmatched. The CDR3 DNA reads as TGTGCCAGCAGCTTAGCGGCGGGAGTTGTAAATGAGCAGTTCTTC. It translates to CASSLAAGVVNEQFF.

The J gene is TRBJ2-6, the V gene TRBV20-1; perhaps D is TRBD1 or TRBD2 (5 bases each). The CDR3 sequence is 13 residues long. Trimming took off 1 base at V and 4 bases at J, with 5 bases between the two ends. Per germline, CDR1 DFQATT and CDR2 SNEGSKA (reference sequence). CDR3 sequence (DNA): TGCAGTGCTAGAGGGGACGGGGCCAACGTCCTGACTTTC. It translates to CSARGDGANVLTF.

The V and J genes are TRBV12-3 or TRBV12-4 and TRBJ1-2, with a possible D match to TRBD1 (6 bases). V was pared by 7 bases and J by 2 bases, with 14 bases between. The CDR3 runs to 14 residues. The CDR3 nucleotides read TGTGCCAGCACCACTATGGGGGCGAACTATGGCTACACCTTC. Its translation: CASTTMGANYGYTF.

This clonotype was detected only a few times. The V gene is TRBV4-1, the J gene TRBJ2-7, with D unresolved. CDR1 and CDR2 (germline): MGHRA, YSYEKL. V was clipped by 3 bases and J by 0 bases, with 6 bases between them. The CDR3 totals 13 residues. Here the CDR3 DNA reads TGCGCCAGCAGCCAGTGGGACTCCTACGAGCAGTACTTC. Amino acid sequence: CASSQWDSYEQYF.

This clonotype was seen only a few times. CDR3 protein: CASSFVPEPQHF. CDR3 nucleotides: TGTGCCAGCAGTTTCGTGCCAGAGCCCCAGCATTTT. This chain links TRBV12-3 or TRBV12-4 with TRBJ1-5; D is unresolved. The CDR3 runs 12 residues. Deletions cut 3 bases from V and 8 bases from J, with 8 bases between.

This clonotype was recorded a few times. The J gene is TRBJ2-2, the V gene TRBV29-1; possibly TRBD2 for D (5 bases). The CDR3 extends over 12 amino acids. Germline values: CDR1 SQVTM, CDR2 ANQGSEA. Deletions cut 7 bases from V and 3 bases from J, with 9 bases between. CDR3 loop: CSAEADTGELFF. Here the CDR3 DNA reads TGCAGCGCCGAAGCGGACACCGGGGAGCTGTTTTTT.

This clonotype has a count of ten or more. The J gene is TRBJ2-1, the V gene TRBV4-2; 7 bases align to TRBD2. The germline V gene encodes CDR1 LGHNA and CDR2 YNFKEQ. The CDR3 loop spans 15 amino acids. The V gene end was trimmed by 3 bases and the J gene end by 6 bases; junction bases not matched to a gene: 8. The CDR3 DNA reads TGTGCCAGCAGCCAGGGGCGGGAGTTGATCAATGAGCAGTTCTTC. This gives the protein CASSQGRELINEQFF.

This clonotype was seen a handful of times. V is TRBV9 and J is TRBJ2-7, with a possible D match to TRBD1 (6 bases). Looked up from germline, CDR1 is SGDLS and CDR2 is YYNGEE. V lost 4 bases, J lost 0 bases, and 11 bases lay in between. The CDR3 has 14 residues. The CDR3 here is CASSQGSVSYEQYF. CDR3 coding DNA: TGTGCCAGCAGCCAGGGGTCAGTCTCCTACGAGCAGTACTTC.

The sample holds a few counts of this clonotype. V and J are TRBV6-2 or TRBV6-3 and TRBJ2-2; TRBD2 agrees at 10 bases. Germline V gene sequence: CDR1 MNHEY, CDR2 SVGEGT. Germline trimming cut 3 bases from V and 7 bases from J; bases unmatched to any gene: 8. This CDR3 is 16 amino acids long. DNA of the CDR3: TGTGCCAGCAGTTATGAGTTAGCGGGAGGCATCGGGGAGCTGTTTTTT. It yields the protein CASSYELAGGIGELFF.

This clonotype was counted between two and nine times. The chain joins TRBV29-1 to TRBJ2-7; 9 positions agree with TRBD1. The CDR3 is 15 residues long. Per germline, CDR1 SQVTM and CDR2 ANQGSEA. Losses at the gene ends were 0 bases for V and 1 base for J; bases not matched to a gene: 4. CDR3 coding DNA: TGCAGCGTTGAAGATAGGACAGGGGCATCCTACGAGCAGTACTTC. It specifies CSVEDRTGASYEQYF.

The chain combines TRBV29-1 with TRBJ2-5; D is undetermined. Looked up from germline, CDR1 is SQVTM and CDR2 is ANQGSEA. CDR3 length: 12 residues. Trimming took off 1 base at V and 5 bases at J, with 8 bases between the two ends. As DNA, the CDR3 is TGCAGCGTTGAAGGGGCTCGGGAGACCCAGTACTTC. Translation gives CSVEGARETQYF. Full variable domain (rest looked up from reference TRBV29-1 and TRBJ2-5): SAVISQKPSRDICQRGTSLTIQCQVDSQVTMMFWYRQQPGQSLTLIATANQGSEATYESGFVIDKFPISRPNLTFSTLTVSNMSPEDSSIYLCSVEGARETQYFGPGTRLLVL.

This clonotype has just a few counts. The V and J genes are TRBV13 and TRBJ1-2; TRBD1 matches 8 bases. The CDR3 has 14 residues. In germline, CDR1 is PRHDT, CDR2 FYEKMQ (reference sequence). V shed 5 bases, J shed 4 bases, and the junction held 6 bases outside the gene matches. The CDR3 is CASSEGTGSYGYTF. The CDR3 nucleotides are TGTGCCAGCAGCGAAGGGACAGGCAGCTATGGCTACACCTTC.

A few counts support this clonotype. The chain uses TRBV24-1 and TRBJ1-5, with a weak D call TRBD1 (6 bases). The germline V and J ends were trimmed by 3 bases and 6 bases, with 11 bases remaining between them. Germline V gene sequence: CDR1 KGHDR, CDR2 SFDVKD. The CDR3 sequence is 14 residues long. In DNA form, the CDR3 reads TGTGCCACCAGTGATCTGGGGGCAGGTCAGCCCCAGCATTTT. Translation: CATSDLGAGQPQHF.

This chain links TRBV6-1 with TRBJ2-5; a possible D gene is TRBD2 (5 bases). The CDR3 loop spans 18 amino acids. The ends were cut back, 5 bases at V and 4 bases at J, with 26 bases in the middle. The germline gives CDR1 MNHNS, CDR2 SASEGT. CDR3 in amino acids: CASSPTEAETTNRETQYF. In DNA, the CDR3 is TGTGCCAGCAGTCCGACGGAAGCGGAGACCACAAACAGAGAGACCCAGTACTTC.

This clonotype was seen a few times. This chain links TRBV4-3 with TRBJ1-1, with D possibly TRBD1 on 5 matching bases. CDR3 length equals 13 residues. From germline, CDR1 is LGHNA and CDR2 YSLEER. V gave up 6 bases and J gave up 1 base, with 9 bases separating them. CDR3 in DNA: TGCGCCAGCAGATGGGGCCAGAACACTGAAGCTTTCTTT. Residues: CASRWGQNTEAFF.

There are a few counts of this clonotype. The V and J genes are TRBV4-1 and TRBJ2-7, with D tentatively TRBD2 (5 bases). V lost 3 bases and J lost 0, with 15 bases in between. This CDR3 has 16 residues. The germline V gene has CDR1 MGHRA and CDR2 YSYEKL. The CDR3 region is CASSQTGSWSSYEQYF. CDR3 nucleotides: TGCGCCAGCAGCCAGACGGGGAGCTGGAGCTCCTACGAGCAGTACTTC.

The sample holds a few counts of this clonotype. The chain combines TRBV29-1 with TRBJ2-7; D perhaps matches TRBD2 (6 bases). V lost 6 bases and J lost 5, with 14 bases in between. The CDR3 totals 12 residues. Germline V lookup: CDR1 SQVTM, CDR2 ANQGSEA. DNA of the CDR3: TGCAGCGTCAGGGATCTAGCGAACGAGCAGTACTTC. Translation gives CSVRDLANEQYF.